This is a list of T cell receptor beta chains from one sample in a study of T cell responses to AZD1222 COVID-19 vaccine. Clones were sequenced by immunoSEQ multiplex PCR, and TCRdb holds only the in-frame ones, with some missing. The table shows about 200,000 clones, with 91% occurring only once. The sample was peripheral blood, taken 28 days after the second AZD1222 dose. These receptors all come from an adult who received the AZD1222 COVID-19 vaccine. The CDR3 runs from the conserved cysteine through the conserved F or W. The order of the fields is CDR3 DNA, CDR3 protein, D gene, J gene, CDR3 length, V gene, clone size. A D gene is named only where the DNA matches it firmly. Some rows have no size entry. The others give once, few or many, or a class for an expanded clone.

CDR3 DNA: TGTGCCAGCAGCCAGGCAAGGGGACAGATAAATGAAAAACTGTTTTTT; CDR3 protein: CASSQARGQINEKLFF; D gene: TRBD1; J gene: TRBJ1-4; CDR3 length: 16; V gene: TRBV11-2; clone size: .
CDR3 DNA: TGTGCCAGCAGTATACGGAACACTGAAGCTTTCTTT; CDR3 protein: CASSIRNTEAFF; D gene: .; J gene: TRBJ1-1; CDR3 length: 12; V gene: TRBV28; clone size: .
CDR3 DNA: TGCAGTGCCGGATCCTACGAGCAGTACTTC; CDR3 protein: CSAGSYEQYF; D gene: .; J gene: TRBJ2-7; CDR3 length: 10; V gene: TRBV20-1; clone size: .
CDR3 DNA: TGTGCCAGCAGTTCTACTAGCGGGTGGGGAGGAGAGACCCAGTACTTC; CDR3 protein: CASSSTSGWGGETQYF; D gene: TRBD2; J gene: TRBJ2-5; CDR3 length: 16; V gene: TRBV27; clone size: .
CDR3 DNA: TGTGCCAGCAGCCCCCGCGGGAGCTCCTACGAGCAGTACTTC; CDR3 protein: CASSPRGSSYEQYF; D gene: TRBD2; J gene: TRBJ2-7; CDR3 length: 14; V gene: TRBV7-2; clone size: .
CDR3 DNA: TGTGCCAGCAGTTTCAAGCGGGGCAATGAGCAGTTCTTC; CDR3 protein: CASSFKRGNEQFF; D gene: TRBD2; J gene: TRBJ2-1; CDR3 length: 13; V gene: TRBV6-2/TRBV6-3; clone size: .
CDR3 DNA: TGTGCCAGCAAATATAGTCTAGCCGACCCCCTCGAGCAGTACTTC; CDR3 protein: CASKYSLADPLEQYF; D gene: .; J gene: TRBJ2-7; CDR3 length: 15; V gene: TRBV27; clone size: .
CDR3 DNA: TGTGCCAGCAGCGCACAGGGGGTGGCGGAGCAGTACTTC; CDR3 protein: CASSAQGVAEQYF; D gene: TRBD1; J gene: TRBJ2-7; CDR3 length: 13; V gene: TRBV5-4; clone size: .
CDR3 DNA: TGTGCCAGCAGCCCGAGGGACAGGGGGCGAACTAATGAAAAACTGTTTTTT; CDR3 protein: CASSPRDRGRTNEKLFF; D gene: TRBD1; J gene: TRBJ1-4; CDR3 length: 17; V gene: TRBV7-2; clone size: .
CDR3 DNA: TGTGCCAGCAGTTTGTGGGGTCTCGCAGATACGCAGTATTTT; CDR3 protein: CASSLWGLADTQYF; D gene: .; J gene: TRBJ2-3; CDR3 length: 14; V gene: TRBV28; clone size: .
CDR3 DNA: TGTGCCAGCAGTGTAATTACAGGGACGGGCAATCAGCCCCAGCATTTT; CDR3 protein: CASSVITGTGNQPQHF; D gene: .; J gene: TRBJ1-5; CDR3 length: 16; V gene: TRBV6-1; clone size: .
CDR3 DNA: TGTGCCAGCAGTGAAGCGTACTGGGAGCAGTTCTTC; CDR3 protein: CASSEAYWEQFF; D gene: .; J gene: TRBJ2-1; CDR3 length: 12; V gene: TRBV6-1; clone size: once
CDR3 DNA: TGTGCCAGCAGCCGCCAAGGACCGAGCTCCTACGAGCAGTACTTC; CDR3 protein: CASSRQGPSSYEQYF; D gene: .; J gene: TRBJ2-7; CDR3 length: 15; V gene: TRBV5-4; clone size: .
CDR3 DNA: TGTGCCAGCAGTCAGGGCCCCAATCAGCCCCAGCATTTT; CDR3 protein: CASSQGPNQPQHF; D gene: .; J gene: TRBJ1-5; CDR3 length: 13; V gene: TRBV6-5; clone size: .
CDR3 DNA: TGTGCCAGTAGTTCTTCGAACGGCGGGAACACCTACGAGCAGTACTTC; CDR3 protein: CASSSSNGGNTYEQYF; D gene: .; J gene: TRBJ2-7; CDR3 length: 16; V gene: TRBV19; clone size: .
CDR3 DNA: TGTGCCAGCAGTTTAGACTTCAATCAGCCCCAGCATTTT; CDR3 protein: CASSLDFNQPQHF; D gene: .; J gene: TRBJ1-5; CDR3 length: 13; V gene: TRBV28; clone size: .
CDR3 DNA: TGCGCCAGCAGCCCGGACCAAGAGAACACTGAAGCTTTCTTT; CDR3 protein: CASSPDQENTEAFF; D gene: .; J gene: TRBJ1-1; CDR3 length: 14; V gene: TRBV5-1; clone size: .
CDR3 DNA: TGTGCCACCAGCAGAGAACCGGCCTCTTCGGGGGGCTACACCTTC; CDR3 protein: CATSREPASSGGYTF; D gene: .; J gene: TRBJ1-2; CDR3 length: 15; V gene: TRBV15; clone size: once
CDR3 DNA: TGCGCCAGCAGCCAAGAGGCGGTTTTTTCCTACGAGCAGTACTTC; CDR3 protein: CASSQEAVFSYEQYF; D gene: .; J gene: TRBJ2-7; CDR3 length: 15; V gene: TRBV4-1; clone size: .
CDR3 DNA: TGTGCCAGTAGCGGTTATAGCTCCTACAATGAGCAGTTCTTC; CDR3 protein: CASSGYSSYNEQFF; D gene: .; J gene: TRBJ2-1; CDR3 length: 14; V gene: TRBV19; clone size: .
CDR3 DNA: TGTGCCAGTAGTACCTCGACTAGCGGGGTGTTCAGCTCCTACAATGAGCAGTTCTTC; CDR3 protein: CASSTSTSGVFSSYNEQFF; D gene: TRBD2; J gene: TRBJ2-1; CDR3 length: 19; V gene: TRBV19; clone size: .
CDR3 DNA: TGTGCCAGCAGTTACTCAACTAATGAAAAACTGTTTTTT; CDR3 protein: CASSYSTNEKLFF; D gene: .; J gene: TRBJ1-4; CDR3 length: 13; V gene: TRBV6-5; clone size: .
CDR3 DNA: TGTGCCAGCAGCTTTAGAGCGGGAGGAGGAGACACCGGGGAGCTGTTTTTT; CDR3 protein: CASSFRAGGGDTGELFF; D gene: TRBD2; J gene: TRBJ2-2; CDR3 length: 17; V gene: TRBV7-9; clone size: .
CDR3 DNA: TGTGCCAGCAGCGGGACTGAAAATGAGCAGTTCTTC; CDR3 protein: CASSGTENEQFF; D gene: .; J gene: TRBJ2-1; CDR3 length: 12; V gene: TRBV13; clone size: .
CDR3 DNA: TGTGCCAGCAGCTTCGTCAGGGCCTCCGGAAACACCATATATTTT; CDR3 protein: CASSFVRASGNTIYF; D gene: .; J gene: TRBJ1-3; CDR3 length: 15; V gene: TRBV13; clone size: .
CDR3 DNA: TGTGCCAGCAGCTTAGTTGATAATGAGCAGTTCTTC; CDR3 protein: CASSLVDNEQFF; D gene: .; J gene: TRBJ2-1; CDR3 length: 12; V gene: TRBV7-8; clone size: .
CDR3 DNA: TGTGCCTGGAGCCAGACGGGGTGGGCCAGGAATGAAGCTTTCTTT; CDR3 protein: CAWSQTGWARNEAFF; D gene: .; J gene: TRBJ1-1; CDR3 length: 15; V gene: TRBV30; clone size: .
CDR3 DNA: TGTGCCAGCACTAACCGGGGGCTTAATGAAAAACTGTTTTTT; CDR3 protein: CASTNRGLNEKLFF; D gene: .; J gene: TRBJ1-4; CDR3 length: 14; V gene: TRBV28; clone size: .
CDR3 DNA: TGTGCCAGCAGTGTGGGAGGGAATGAAGCTTTCTTT; CDR3 protein: CASSVGGNEAFF; D gene: .; J gene: TRBJ1-1; CDR3 length: 12; V gene: TRBV2; clone size: once
CDR3 DNA: TGTGCCAGCAATTACGGGGCAGGGGTGAGCGGCTACACCTTC; CDR3 protein: CASNYGAGVSGYTF; D gene: .; J gene: TRBJ1-2; CDR3 length: 14; V gene: TRBV6-2/TRBV6-3; clone size: .
CDR3 DNA: TGTGCCAGCAGCTTTCCAGCTTTCTTT; CDR3 protein: CASSFPAFF; D gene: .; J gene: TRBJ1-1; CDR3 length: 9; V gene: TRBV5-5; clone size: once
CDR3 DNA: TGTGCCAGCAGCCAAGGGTTCCCGAGACAGGGCCTAGGCTCCTACGAGCAGTACTTC; CDR3 protein: CASSQGFPRQGLGSYEQYF; D gene: TRBD1; J gene: TRBJ2-7; CDR3 length: 19; V gene: TRBV4-2; clone size: .
CDR3 DNA: TGTGCCACCACAGGGCTAGCGGCCACCGGGGAGCTGTTTTTT; CDR3 protein: CATTGLAATGELFF; D gene: .; J gene: TRBJ2-2; CDR3 length: 14; V gene: TRBV10-3; clone size: few
CDR3 DNA: TGTGCCTGGAGTCCCGATTTAACAGGGTTTAATGAGCAGTTCTTC; CDR3 protein: CAWSPDLTGFNEQFF; D gene: .; J gene: TRBJ2-1; CDR3 length: 15; V gene: TRBV30; clone size: .
CDR3 DNA: TGCGCCAGCAGCCCCCCTTCAGGACAGCCCCAGCATTTT; CDR3 protein: CASSPPSGQPQHF; D gene: .; J gene: TRBJ1-5; CDR3 length: 13; V gene: TRBV4-1; clone size: .